This T cell receptor (beta chain) was observed in a study of T cell responses to AZD1222 COVID-19 vaccine. Study results and caveats: Regions 160-218 and 743-854 dominated among vaccine-associated CD4 TCRs spanning spike. Repertoires were collected only later (after the peak T cell response had occurred). Donor demographics were predominantly white British with a female majority; clonal diversity may be underestimated.

Measured with immunoSEQ multiplex PCR; TCRdb has only the in-frame clones, and not every one. Altogether some 150,000 clones are present, 92% being singletons, with the ten largest covering less than 3.5%. On this clone: Its target is unknown.

The germline V gene encodes CDR1 MNHEY and CDR2 SVGAGI. CDR3 length: 14 amino acids. The ends lost 6 bases at V and 8 bases at J; junction bases unmatched: 10. The source was peripheral blood, collected 28 days after the second AZD1222 dose. The receptor was isolated from an adult who received the AZD1222 COVID-19 vaccine. V usage is TRBV6-5 and J usage is TRBJ1-1, with 9 bases fitting TRBD1. Here the CDR3 reads CASRFTGGRMEAFF. The CDR3, as DNA: TGTGCCAGCAGATTCACAGGGGGCCGCATGGAAGCTTTCTTT.